A single sample gave rise to the 3 T cell receptor beta chains below, sequenced in a study of PD-1 blockade in classical Hodgkin lymphoma. Every single patient, without exception, relapsed after autologous stem cell transplantation, and brentuximab vedotin exposure varied. Sequenced by immunoSEQ multiplex PCR; TCRdb stores in-frame clones only, minus some. This sample has tens of thousands of clones, with about two thirds found just once. The sample consisted of peripheral blood mononuclear cells (PBMCs), taken before the second cycle of nivolumab. Receptors originate from a human donor with classical Hodgkin lymphoma.

This clone occurred a few times. The V gene is TRBV5-1, the J gene TRBJ1-5, with TRBD1 matching 7 bases. There are 16 residues in the CDR3. V dropped 0 bases and J dropped 5; count of bases not matched to a gene: 8. From germline, CDR1 is SGHRS and CDR2 YFSETQ. The CDR3 is CASSLGTGSLYQPQHF. The CDR3 DNA is TGCGCCAGCAGCTTGGGGACAGGTTCGTTGTATCAGCCCCAGCATTTT.

The chain links TRBV6-5 to TRBJ2-3; a possible D gene is TRBD2 (5 bases). CDR1 is MNHEY, CDR2 SVGAGI, per germline. V lost 1 base and J lost 6, with 8 bases in between. CDR3 size: 13 residues. CDR3: CASSYLGADTQYF. DNA for the CDR3: TGTGCCAGCAGTTACTTGGGAGCGGATACGCAGTATTTT.

The chain employs TRBV7-3 and TRBJ2-2; D might be TRBD1 (5 bases). Germline values: CDR1 SGHTA, CDR2 FQGTGA. This CDR3 spans 14 amino acids. With 6 bases removed from V and 7 bases from J, the gap between germline ends came to 15 bases. CDR3 region: CASRPGAGNGELFF. The CDR3 DNA reads as TGTGCCAGCAGACCTGGGGCAGGGAACGGGGAGCTGTTTTTT.